This T cell receptor beta chain was profiled in a study of cytomegalovirus exposure and HLA in healthy donors. This CDR3 contains 16 residues. Trimming cost V 6 bases and J 0 bases, with 14 bases left between them. Germline V gene lookup returns CDR1 SGHTA and CDR2 FQGTGA. Clones were sequenced by immunoSEQ multiplex PCR, and TCRdb holds only the in-frame ones, with some missing. The sample holds 200,000 to 300,000 clones, about 86% seen once. Findings of the study overall: Among TCR beta chains, those listed as cytomegalovirus-associated numbered about 160. Most TCR sequences showed up rarely, but some public TCRs showed up in many donors. Reportedly, diagnosis of cytomegalovirus status by the classifier showed high specificity and sensitivity. According to a subsequent analysis, TCR clusters identified in the first cohort showed a tendency to co-occur across the roughly 110 validation repertoires.

Concerning this clone: Its target is not known.

Input material: PBMCs. This sequence was found in a woman aged 30 to 39 in good health and CMV-seropositive. The rearrangement links TRBV7-3 to TRBJ2-2; D call uncertain. This chain's CDR3 is CASRSGYRANTGELFF. DNA of the CDR3: TGTGCCAGCAGGTCTGGTTACAGAGCGAACACCGGGGAGCTGTTTTTT.